This TCR beta chain was identified during a study of OX40 agonist ivuxolimab in advanced cancers. CDR3 length: 14 residues. With 3 bases removed from V and 3 bases from J, the gap between germline ends came to 11 bases. Germline CDR1 SEHNR, CDR2 FQNEAQ (reference sequence). Profiling relied on immunoSEQ multiplex PCR, and the TCRdb table lists in-frame clones only, not all of them. The profile shows tens of thousands of clones, less than 90% of them singletons. The chain combines TRBV7-9 with TRBJ2-5, with D maybe TRBD1 (7 bases). The receptor was isolated from an adult with an advanced solid tumor such as melanoma, head and neck, liver or kidney cancer. Sample: CD4+ or CD8+ T cells sorted from blood, taken in a trial of the OX40 agonist ivuxolimab. CDR3 DNA: TGTGCCAGCAGCTTTACAGGGGAGGAAGAGACCCAGTACTTC. Protein product: CASSFTGEEETQYF.